This T cell receptor (beta chain) stems from a study of blood T cell repertoires in COVID-19. The V gene lost 5 bases and the J gene lost 4 bases, with 14 bases spanning the gap. This CDR3 is 14 amino acids long. Per the germline V gene, CDR1 is SEHNR and CDR2 is FQNEAQ (reference sequence). Repertoires were generated with immunoSEQ multiplex PCR, while TCRdb's copy carries only in-frame clones and drops some. This repertoire shows about 200,000 clones, around 80% found once; its top ten account for about 6.9%. The TCR sequence derives from a human donor with acute or convalescent COVID-19. The donor label of this sample is uncertain. Sequencing used peripheral blood. The gene calls are TRBV7-9 and TRBJ1-2; a possible D gene is TRBD1 (6 bases). The CDR3 loop reads CASSPTQGVYGYTF. The CDR3 bases are TGTGCCAGCAGCCCGACACAGGGTGTCTATGGCTACACCTTC.